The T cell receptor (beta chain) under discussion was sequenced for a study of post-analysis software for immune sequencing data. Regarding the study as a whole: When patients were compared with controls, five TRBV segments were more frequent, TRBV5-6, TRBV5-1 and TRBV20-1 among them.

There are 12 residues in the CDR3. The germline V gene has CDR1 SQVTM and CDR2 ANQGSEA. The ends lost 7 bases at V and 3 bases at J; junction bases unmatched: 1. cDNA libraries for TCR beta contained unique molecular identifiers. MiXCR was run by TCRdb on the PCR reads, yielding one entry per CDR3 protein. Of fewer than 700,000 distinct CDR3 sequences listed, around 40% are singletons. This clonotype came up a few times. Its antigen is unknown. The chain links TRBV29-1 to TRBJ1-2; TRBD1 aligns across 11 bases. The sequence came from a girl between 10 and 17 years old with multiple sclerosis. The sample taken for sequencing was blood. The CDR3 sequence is CSGGQGDYGYTF. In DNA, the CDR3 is TGCAGCGGGGGACAGGGGGACTATGGCTACACCTTC.